The entry below describes one T cell receptor (beta chain). Seattle participants joined during active infection and were tracked over time. V was clipped by 5 bases and J by 0 bases, with 5 bases between them. CDR1 is MDHEN and CDR2 is SYDVKM in the germline V gene. This CDR3 region has 12 residues. TCRdb's copy holds only in-frame clones and misses some; the assay was immunoSEQ multiplex PCR. This sample has fewer than 350,000 clones; 85% to 90% occur once, and the top ten carry 12%. The data stem from a study of blood T cell repertoires in COVID-19. The sequencing sample was made of peripheral blood. The chain recombines TRBV28 with TRBJ2-7; no clear D. This sequence originates from a woman in her twenties or thirties with COVID-19, enrolled during active disease. The CDR3 bases are TGTGCCAGCAGTCCCTACTCCTACGAGCAGTACTTC. It translates to CASSPYSYEQYF. The full variable domain, its missing parts supplied by reference TRBV28 and TRBJ2-7, is DVKVTQSSRYLVKRTGEKVFLECVQDMDHENMFWYRQDPGLGLRLIYFSYDVKMKEKGDIPEGYSVSREKKERFSLILESASTNQTSMYLCASSPYSYEQYFGPGTRLTVT.